The rows below give T cell receptor beta chains drawn from one sample of a study of monozygotic twins with cystic fibrosis. Data came from immunoSEQ multiplex PCR; TCRdb stores just in-frame clones and leaves some out. The sample lists just under 20,000 clones, more than 80% occurring once. The specimen sequenced was blood. Source of these receptors: a girl aged 2 to 10 with cystic fibrosis. The CDR3 runs from the conserved cysteine through the conserved F or W. D genes are given only for firm matches. A row's size may be missing; if present it is once, few, many or a size class.

j_call d_call v_call clone_size cdr3_nt cdr3_aa
TRBJ1-2 . TRBV13 . TGTGCCAGCAGCTTAGGGACCCAATTCGGTGGCTACACCTTC CASSLGTQFGGYTF
TRBJ1-2 . TRBV2 . TGTGCCAGCATACAGGGAGGTTACAGCTATGGCTACACCTTC CASIQGGYSYGYTF
TRBJ1-2 . TRBV30 . TGTGCCTGGAGTGGGTGGCGGGGTGGTATTAACTATGGCTACACCTTC CAWSGWRGGINYGYTF
TRBJ2-7 TRBD1 TRBV29-1 . TGCAGCGTTGAGGGGACAGGGGGCTCCTACGAGCAGTACTTC CSVEGTGGSYEQYF
TRBJ1-3 . TRBV9 . TGTGCCAGCAGCGGGGGGTCTATCTCTGGAAACACCATATATTTT CASSGGSISGNTIYF
TRBJ1-2 TRBD1 TRBV18 . TGTGCCAGCTCACGACAGGGGCTTGGCTACACCTTC CASSRQGLGYTF
TRBJ1-1 . TRBV27 . TGTGCCAGCAGTTTGAGGGGGTCCACTGAAGCTTTCTTT CASSLRGSTEAFF
TRBJ1-5 . TRBV19 . TGTGCCAGTACCCCGGGCCCTCCAGATCAGCCCCAGCATTTT CASTPGPPDQPQHF
TRBJ2-2 TRBD1 TRBV5-5 . TGTGCCAGCAGCTTGCGCGGACAGGGGAACACCGGGGAGCTGTTTTTT CASSLRGQGNTGELFF
TRBJ1-4 TRBD1 TRBV30 . TGTGCCTGGAGTGTAGGTTCGGGACAGTATGAAAAACTGTTTTTT CAWSVGSGQYEKLFF
TRBJ2-7 . TRBV19 . TGTGCCAGTAGTACCCCGGACCGAGGGGGGCGGCAGTACTTC CASSTPDRGGRQYF
TRBJ2-3 . TRBV30 . TGTGCCTGGAGTCCCCCGATATCAGATACGCAGTATTTT CAWSPPISDTQYF
TRBJ2-7 . TRBV11-2 . TGTGCCAGCAGCTTAGATGTCAGCGCCAGCTCCTACGAGCAGTACTTC CASSLDVSASSYEQYF
TRBJ1-4 TRBD1 TRBV19 . TGTGCCAGCGCGACCGGGACAGGGCGTCTGGGGGGTGAAAAACTGTTTTTT CASATGTGRLGGEKLFF
TRBJ1-1 TRBD1 TRBV20-1 . TGCAGTGCTGGAGGGACAGCAGTCGCTTTCTTT CSAGGTAVAFF
TRBJ2-7 . TRBV11-2 . TGTGCCAGCAGCTTCTCCCAAGCCAGGGGAGGTCTAGGGGGATACGAGCAGTACTTC CASSFSQARGGLGGYEQYF
TRBJ2-7 TRBD1 TRBV28 once TGTGCCAGCAGTCCATGGGACAGTACCTACGAGCAGTACTTC CASSPWDSTYEQYF
TRBJ2-7 TRBD1 TRBV9 . TGTGCCAGCAGCGCCTGGGACAGGGGTTCCTACGAGCAGTACTTC CASSAWDRGSYEQYF
TRBJ1-4 . TRBV19 . TGTGCCAGTAGTATGGGTGAAAAACTGTTTTTT CASSMGEKLFF
TRBJ1-1 . TRBV4-3 . TGCGCCAGCAGCCACCGACCATCGATCGGTAGGGATGGTGAAGCTTTCTTT CASSHRPSIGRDGEAFF
TRBJ2-2 . TRBV5-1 . TGCGCCAGCAGCTTGGCCGCCAGCCTCACCGGGGAGCTGTTTTTT CASSLAASLTGELFF
TRBJ2-1 TRBD2 TRBV19 . TGTGCCAGTAGGTCTGGACTAGCTAACTCCTACAATGAGCAGTTCTTC CASRSGLANSYNEQFF
TRBJ2-1 TRBD2 TRBV30 . TGTGCCTGGGAGTTAGCGGGAGGGTTTGCGGATGAGCAGTTCTTC CAWELAGGFADEQFF
TRBJ2-1 . TRBV4-2 . TGTGCCAGCAGCCAAGATATACGGGGAGACAATGAGCAGTTCTTC CASSQDIRGDNEQFF
TRBJ2-7 . TRBV6-1 . TGTGCCAGCAGTGAAGAGAGTTTCAGCTCCTACGAGCAGTACTTC CASSEESFSSYEQYF
TRBJ1-5 . TRBV7-8 . TGTGCCAGCAGCTTAGCGTTTTCGGCAGTAAGTTATAGCAATCAGCCCCAGCATTTT CASSLAFSAVSYSNQPQHF
TRBJ2-1 . TRBV18 . TGTGCCAGCTCACCAGATACTGGTGAGCAGTTCTTC CASSPDTGEQFF
TRBJ2-5 . TRBV4-3 . TGCGCCAGCAGCCAAGACAGGGAAGAGACCCAGTACTTC CASSQDREETQYF